This T cell receptor (beta chain) derives from a study of tumor and adjacent non-tumor tissue in lung cancer. Study background: The patients, around 10 men and roughly 5 women, were roughly 30 to 76 with stage I to III disease. Each sample yielded roughly 4.2 million productive TCRbeta reads on average. Regarding the study as a whole: Normal lung showed higher cumulative top 100 clone frequency than tumor. Shorter survival was associated with higher TCR diversity in tumors.

As regards this clonotype: The antigen is undetermined. At one boundary the junction diverges from the germline segment, which might be a read error.

Looked up from germline, CDR1 is MGHRA and CDR2 is YSYEKL. The CDR3 spans 16 residues. TCRbeta libraries were built with three rounds of nested PCR, modified from ARM-PCR. MiXCR, applied by TCRdb to the multiplex PCR reads, yields one record per CDR3 protein. The top ten hold 40% of the sample, which has 60,000 to 100,000 distinct CDR3 sequences, 76% seen once. This sample's RNA came from whole unsorted tissue. Distant lung tissue was collected more than 3 cm away from the tumor edge. The TCR comes from a man in his 70s with non-small cell lung cancer. The specimen sequenced was distant non-tumor lung tissue. The genes are TRBV4-1 and TRBJ1-4, with a tentative D call TRBD1 (6 bases). The CDR3 region is CDSSQIRGQGSEKLLF. The DNA of the CDR3 is TGCGACAGCAGCCAGATACGGGGGCAGGGGAGCGAAAAACTGTTATTT.